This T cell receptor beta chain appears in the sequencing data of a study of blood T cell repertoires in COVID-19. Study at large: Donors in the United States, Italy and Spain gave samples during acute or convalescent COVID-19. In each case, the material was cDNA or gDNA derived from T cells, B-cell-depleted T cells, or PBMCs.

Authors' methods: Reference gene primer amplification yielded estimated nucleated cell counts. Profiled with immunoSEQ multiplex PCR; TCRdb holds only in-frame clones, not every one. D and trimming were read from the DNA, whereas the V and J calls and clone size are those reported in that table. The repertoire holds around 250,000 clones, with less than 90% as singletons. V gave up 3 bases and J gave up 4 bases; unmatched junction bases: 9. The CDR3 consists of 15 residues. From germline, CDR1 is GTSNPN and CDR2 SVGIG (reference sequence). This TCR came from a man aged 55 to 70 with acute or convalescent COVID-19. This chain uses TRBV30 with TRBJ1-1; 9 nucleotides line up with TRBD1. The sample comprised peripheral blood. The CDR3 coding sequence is TGTGCCTGGAGCTACCGGGACAGGGATTTCACTGAAGCTTTCTTT. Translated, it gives CAWSYRDRDFTEAFF.